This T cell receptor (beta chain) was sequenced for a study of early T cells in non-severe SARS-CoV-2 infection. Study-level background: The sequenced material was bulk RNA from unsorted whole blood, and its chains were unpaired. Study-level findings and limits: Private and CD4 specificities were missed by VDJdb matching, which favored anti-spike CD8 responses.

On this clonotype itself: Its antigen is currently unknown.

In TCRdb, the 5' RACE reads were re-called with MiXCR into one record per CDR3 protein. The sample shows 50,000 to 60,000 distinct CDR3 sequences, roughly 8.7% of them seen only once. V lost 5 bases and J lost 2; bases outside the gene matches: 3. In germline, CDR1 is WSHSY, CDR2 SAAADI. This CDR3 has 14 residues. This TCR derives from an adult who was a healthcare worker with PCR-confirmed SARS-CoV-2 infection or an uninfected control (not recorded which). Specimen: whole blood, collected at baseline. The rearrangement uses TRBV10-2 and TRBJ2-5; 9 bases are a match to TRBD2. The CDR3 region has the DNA TGCGCCAGCAGTTTAGCGGGGGTGCAAGAGACCCAGTACTTC. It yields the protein CASSLAGVQETQYF.